This T cell receptor (beta chain) is from a study of cytomegalovirus exposure and HLA in healthy donors. Findings and limits, study-wide: A later analysis linked a missense variant in DCLRE1C to the trimming of TCR beta V and J genes. Investigators reported 150 to 200 TCR beta chains as tied to cytomegalovirus. Sequencing depth roughly uniform across donors was assumed in presence/absence analyses.

As concerns this clone: Its antigen is unknown.

Primers for the PCR totalled 60 Vbeta and 13 Jbeta. The assay was immunoSEQ multiplex PCR, and TCRdb's table has in-frame clones only and misses some. The sample has some 140,000 clones; approximately 82% are singletons. This clonotype was sampled from a man aged 35 to 55 in good health and CMV-seronegative. The sample taken for sequencing was PBMCs.

The CDR3 nucleotides are TGTGCCTGGAGAAGAGATTCACCCCTCCACTTT. Translation: CAWRRDSPLHF. The J gene is TRBJ1-6, the V gene TRBV30, with D unresolved. Germline assignment: CDR1 GTSNPN and CDR2 SVGIG (reference sequence). V lost 3 bases and J lost 8, with 5 bases in between. The CDR3 consists of 11 residues.